The rows below give T cell receptor beta chains drawn from one sample of a study of blood T cells in healthy people across ages. MiXCR, run by TCRdb on the 5' RACE reads, gives a single entry per CDR3 protein. The table lists 710,000 or so distinct CDR3 sequences, 22% of them singletons. Source material: blood. The receptor set was obtained from a man between 65 and 85 years old in good health. CDR3s leave out the opening cysteine and the closing phenylalanine or tryptophan. Each record gives: V gene, CDR3 length, CDR3 protein.

V: TRBV6-6; length: 16; CDR3: ASSYSSRRGDSTDTQY
V: TRBV6-5; length: 15; CDR3: ASRGGGTGLRGNTIY
V: TRBV14; length: 10; CDR3: ASSQGSQPQH
V: TRBV29-1; length: 10; CDR3: SVEGGGDTQY
V: TRBV5-1; length: 12; CDR3: ASSYGTTGHEQY
V: TRBV20-1; length: 11; CDR3: SAREQGTETQY
V: TRBV19; length: 12; CDR3: ASKLTGNSYEQY
V: TRBV12-3/TRBV12-4; length: 12; CDR3: ASSFRGNGDEQF
V: TRBV6-5; length: 15; CDR3: ASSYYPASGSKDTQY
V: TRBV7-2; length: 14; CDR3: ASSYRTSGWGETQY
V: TRBV7-9; length: 14; CDR3: ASSSDFAGSTGELF
V: TRBV10-3; length: 11; CDR3: AISKDYLDEQY
V: TRBV28; length: 13; CDR3: ASRLAGKDTDTQY
V: TRBV20-1; length: 12; CDR3: SAMYTGVSYEQY
V: TRBV5-5; length: 12; CDR3: ASSLLGLADTQY
V: TRBV5-6; length: 13; CDR3: ASRVALQGNTEAF
V: TRBV10-3; length: 13; CDR3: AIGLGLAGTDTQY
V: TRBV11-3; length: 13; CDR3: ASSLRARRNTEAF
V: TRBV12-3/TRBV12-4; length: 11; CDR3: ASSPTGVDTQY
V: TRBV10-3; length: 9; CDR3: ASGQGYEQY
V: TRBV12-3/TRBV12-4; length: 11; CDR3: ASSQLENTEAF
V: TRBV7-9; length: 11; CDR3: ASSLMSGYEQY
V: TRBV6-5; length: 11; CDR3: ASSYSRGQPQH
V: TRBV7-9; length: 13; CDR3: ASSIFPGGDGEQF
V: TRBV7-9; length: 13; CDR3: ASSTGQGDYNEQF
V: TRBV4-2; length: 15; CDR3: ASSHGGTSGGYNEQF
V: TRBV7-2; length: 11; CDR3: ASSLQGWYEQY
V: TRBV5-6; length: 12; CDR3: ASSLQQGIYGYT
V: TRBV14; length: 11; CDR3: ASSQEGDYEQY
V: TRBV20-1; length: 11; CDR3: SASGARRNTQY
V: TRBV21-1; length: 14; CDR3: ASSTYPPNRAGEQY
V: TRBV10-2; length: 11; CDR3: ASSETSYSEQF
V: TRBV28; length: 12; CDR3: ASSRNGRGDTQY
V: TRBV10-3; length: 11; CDR3: AISGQGQETQY
V: TRBV29-1; length: 12; CDR3: SVGVPGHYNEQF
V: TRBV20-1; length: 11; CDR3: SAGGDSSYEQY
V: TRBV7-2; length: 14; CDR3: ASSFWSTATNEKLF
V: TRBV6-1; length: 14; CDR3: ASSLTGTALDGELF
V: TRBV12-3/TRBV12-4; length: 12; CDR3: ASARGGNTGELF
V: TRBV12-3/TRBV12-4; length: 13; CDR3: ASSLAGGRVLPQH